This record concerns one TCR beta chain sequence. The data were produced by immunoSEQ multiplex PCR, yet TCRdb's version contains in-frame clones alone and is incomplete. Altogether 100,000 to 150,000 clones are present, under 90% being singletons, with the ten largest covering 3% to 3.5%. This sample was taken from a study of cytomegalovirus exposure and HLA in healthy donors. Germline trimming cut 6 bases from V and 6 bases from J; bases unmatched to any gene: 10. Germline V CDR1 and CDR2: SGHAT, FQNNGV. CDR3 size: 15 residues. J is TRBJ2-2 and V is TRBV11-2; 7 bases match TRBD2. The TCR comes from a man younger than 45 in good health and CMV-seronegative. Source material: PBMCs. The CDR3 sequence: CASRPHLGGAGELFF. The CDR3 DNA sequence: TGTGCCAGCAGACCCCATCTGGGGGGGGCCGGGGAGCTGTTTTTT. Full variable domain (outside the CDR3, taken from reference TRBV11-2 and TRBJ2-2): EAGVAQSPRYKIIEKRQSVAFWCNPISGHATLYWYQQILGQGPKLLIQFQNNGVVDDSQLPKDRFSAERLKGVDSTLKIQPAKLEDSAVYLCASRPHLGGAGELFFGEGSRLTVL.